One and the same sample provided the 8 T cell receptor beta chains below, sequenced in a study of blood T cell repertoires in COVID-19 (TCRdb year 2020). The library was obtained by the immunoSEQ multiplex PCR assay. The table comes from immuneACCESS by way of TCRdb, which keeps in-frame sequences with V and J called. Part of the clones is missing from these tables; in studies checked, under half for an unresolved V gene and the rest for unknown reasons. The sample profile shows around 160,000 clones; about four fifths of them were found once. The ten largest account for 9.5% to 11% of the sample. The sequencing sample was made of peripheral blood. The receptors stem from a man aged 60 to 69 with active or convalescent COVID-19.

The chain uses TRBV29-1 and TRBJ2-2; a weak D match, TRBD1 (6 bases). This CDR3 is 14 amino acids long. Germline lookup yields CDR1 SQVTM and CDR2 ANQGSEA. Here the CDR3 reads CSVIQGVVPGELFF. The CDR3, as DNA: TGCAGTGTAATACAGGGCGTCGTGCCCGGGGAGCTGTTTTTT.

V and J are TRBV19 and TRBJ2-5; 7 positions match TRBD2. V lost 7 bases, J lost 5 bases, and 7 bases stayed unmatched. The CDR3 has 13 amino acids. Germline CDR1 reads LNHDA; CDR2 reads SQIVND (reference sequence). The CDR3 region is CASNRGVQETQYF. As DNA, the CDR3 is TGTGCCAGTAATCGGGGGGTCCAGGAGACCCAGTACTTC.

For the CDR3, the DNA is TGTGCCAGCTCACCACCGGGGCGCGGGGTTCGGCAAGAGACCCAGTACTTC. It is translated as CASSPPGRGVRQETQYF. The rearrangement uses TRBV18 and TRBJ2-5, with a weak D call TRBD2 (6 bases). Trimming took off 0 bases at V and 2 bases at J, with 16 bases between the two ends. Germline V gene sequence: CDR1 KGHSH, CDR2 LQKENI. This CDR3 is 17 amino acids long.

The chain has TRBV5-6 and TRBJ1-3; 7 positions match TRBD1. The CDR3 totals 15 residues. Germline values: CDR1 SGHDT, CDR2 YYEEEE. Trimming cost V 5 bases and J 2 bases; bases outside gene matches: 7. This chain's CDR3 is CASRITGDAGNTIYF. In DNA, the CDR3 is TGTGCCAGCAGAATAACAGGGGATGCTGGAAACACCATATATTTT.

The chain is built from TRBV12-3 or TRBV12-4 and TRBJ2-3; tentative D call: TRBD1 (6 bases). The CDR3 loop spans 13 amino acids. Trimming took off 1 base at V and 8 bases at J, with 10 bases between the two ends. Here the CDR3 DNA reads TGTGCCAGCAGTTTAGACAGGGCCGGTACGCAGTATTTT. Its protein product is CASSLDRAGTQYF.

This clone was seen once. CDR3 DNA: TGTGCCAGCCTCACTCTTGGACTAGCGGGAGGCCCGAACACCGGGGAGCTGTTTTTT. Its protein product is CASLTLGLAGGPNTGELFF. The chain links TRBV5-6 to TRBJ2-2, with 14 bases matching TRBD2. V trimming: 7 bases; J trimming: 0 bases; junction bases outside the gene matches: 11. Germline CDR1 is SGHDT and CDR2 is YYEEEE. The CDR3 totals 19 residues.

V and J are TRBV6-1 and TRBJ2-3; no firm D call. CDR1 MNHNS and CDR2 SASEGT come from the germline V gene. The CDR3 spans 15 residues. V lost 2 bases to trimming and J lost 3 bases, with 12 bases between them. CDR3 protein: CASSEYGYGTDTQYF. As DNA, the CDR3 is TGTGCCAGCAGTGAATACGGGTACGGGACAGATACGCAGTATTTT.

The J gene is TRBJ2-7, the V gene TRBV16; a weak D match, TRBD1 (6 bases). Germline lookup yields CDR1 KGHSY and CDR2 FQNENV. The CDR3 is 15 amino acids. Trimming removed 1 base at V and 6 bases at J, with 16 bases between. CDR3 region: CASSQLGRTDGEQYF. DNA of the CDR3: TGTGCCAGCAGCCAATTAGGTAGGACAGACGGCGAGCAGTACTTC.